These T cell receptor beta chains were read from a single sample in a study of blood T cell repertoires in COVID-19. Data came from immunoSEQ multiplex PCR; TCRdb stores just in-frame clones and leaves some out. The table shows approximately 230,000 clones, with roughly 88% occurring only once. The sequencing sample was made of peripheral blood. The receptors were sampled from a young woman with COVID-19, enrolled during active disease. The CDR3 runs from the conserved cysteine through the conserved F or W. The D gene is left open where the match is weak. Size is omitted from some rows. Given values are once, few, many or a class for expanded clones.

D gene	J gene	clone size	V gene	CDR3 DNA	CDR3 protein
TRBD1	TRBJ2-1	-	TRBV27	TGTGCCAGCAGTCCCCGGGACAGGGGGTACAATGAGCAGTTCTTC	CASSPRDRGYNEQFF
-	TRBJ2-5	once	TRBV7-9	TGTGCCAGCAGCTTAGGCGGTTTGGGCCAAGAGACCCAGTACTTC	CASSLGGLGQETQYF
-	TRBJ2-3	-	TRBV9	TGTGCCAGCAGCCGAGGGTCCCCGGAGTTAGGCACAGATACGCAGTATTTT	CASSRGSPELGTDTQYF
-	TRBJ1-5	-	TRBV5-4	TGTGCCAGCAGCTTGCGTCCAGGGGTGAATCAGCCCCAGCATTTT	CASSLRPGVNQPQHF
-	TRBJ2-3	-	TRBV5-8	TGTGCCAGCAGCTTGGGGCAGTACACAGATACGCAGTATTTT	CASSLGQYTDTQYF
-	TRBJ1-1	-	TRBV2	TGTGCCAGCAGTGCCGACTCGAACACTGAAGCTTTCTTT	CASSADSNTEAFF
-	TRBJ2-1	-	TRBV11-2	TGTGCCAGCAGCTTCGGGGACAATGAGCAGTTCTTC	CASSFGDNEQFF
-	TRBJ2-2	-	TRBV5-1	TGCGCCAGCAGCCTTCGGGACACCGGGGAGCTGTTTTTT	CASSLRDTGELFF
-	TRBJ1-6	-	TRBV27	TGTGCCAGCAAACAGAGCTCCTATAATTCACCCCTCCACTTT	CASKQSSYNSPLHF
TRBD1	TRBJ1-6	-	TRBV27	TGTGCCAGCAGTTTAAGGGACAGGGGACATTCACCCCTCCACTTT	CASSLRDRGHSPLHF
-	TRBJ1-6	once	TRBV20-1	TGCAGTGCTAGTTTTGGAGGGTCTTCACCCCTCCACTTT	CSASFGGSSPLHF
TRBD2	TRBJ2-3	once	TRBV2	TGTGCCAGCAGTGAAGCCTACCTTCCCTCCGGGAGGGTCCCTCCCCGCACAGATACGCAGTATTTT	CASSEAYLPSGRVPPRTDTQYF
-	TRBJ2-7	-	TRBV7-2	TGTGCCAGCAGCTTATCGCGGGGGCAGAGCGAGCAGTACTTC	CASSLSRGQSEQYF
TRBD2	TRBJ2-1	-	TRBV6-2/TRBV6-3	TGTGCCAGCAGTCGCCGTCGGACTAGCGGGAGTTATGAGCAGTTCTTC	CASSRRRTSGSYEQFF
-	TRBJ1-2	-	TRBV18	TGTGCCAGCTCACCGCCGTCGCAGTCTAACTATGGCTACACCTTC	CASSPPSQSNYGYTF
-	TRBJ2-3	-	TRBV11-3	TGTGCCAGCAGCTTTGGAGGAGATACGCAGTATTTT	CASSFGGDTQYF
-	TRBJ2-3	-	TRBV20-1	TGCAGTGGGGAGGAGACAGATACGCAGTATTTT	CSGEETDTQYF
TRBD2	TRBJ2-2	-	TRBV19	TGTGCCAGTAGTCTGGGAATAGCGGGGAGCGGGGAGCTGTTTTTT	CASSLGIAGSGELFF
TRBD1	TRBJ2-1	-	TRBV7-2	TGTGCCAGCAGCCCAGTCTTAAGATCGGGACAGGGGGCTAATGAGCAGTTCTTC	CASSPVLRSGQGANEQFF
-	TRBJ1-5	-	TRBV5-5	TGTGCCAGCAGCTTGGAAAGGGAGTATCGGACTCAGCCCCAGCATTTT	CASSLEREYRTQPQHF
-	TRBJ2-2	few	TRBV5-4	TGTGCCAGCAGCTTGGGGCAGTTTAACACCGGGGAGCTGTTTTTT	CASSLGQFNTGELFF
-	TRBJ2-5	-	TRBV6-6	TGTGCCAGCAGTTATTTCCAGGACCAAGAGACCCAGTACTTC	CASSYFQDQETQYF
-	TRBJ1-5	-	TRBV19	TGTGCCAGTAGTATCATTGGGGGCGCGGAGGCCCAGCATTTT	CASSIIGGAEAQHF
TRBD1	TRBJ2-1	once	TRBV18	TGTGCCAGCTCACCAACTATGACAGGGAGAGGCAATGAGCAGTTCTTC	CASSPTMTGRGNEQFF
TRBD1	TRBJ1-3	-	TRBV19	TGTGCCAGTAGTACAGGGACAGGCCCTTCTGGAAACACCATATATTTT	CASSTGTGPSGNTIYF
TRBD1	TRBJ1-2	-	TRBV6-1	TGTGCCAGCAGTGAAGGGAGGGGACAGGGGAATGGCTACACCTTC	CASSEGRGQGNGYTF
TRBD1	TRBJ1-2	-	TRBV24-1	TGTGCCACCAGTGAGCCCCGGGACAGGGGGCGGAACTTCTATGGCTACACCTTC	CATSEPRDRGRNFYGYTF
TRBD2	TRBJ2-1	-	TRBV7-8	TGTGCCAGCAGCTTAGTCGGGGAGGGGAATGAGCAGTTCTTC	CASSLVGEGNEQFF
TRBD1	TRBJ2-7	-	TRBV7-9	TGTGCCAGCAGCTCGGGACAGGGGTCCGAGCAGTACTTC	CASSSGQGSEQYF
-	TRBJ1-6	-	TRBV11-3	TGTGCCAGCAGCTTAGGCGGGCGTTGGCAGACTAATTCACCCCTCCACTTT	CASSLGGRWQTNSPLHF
-	TRBJ2-5	-	TRBV11-2	TGTGCCAGCAGCTCCCACAGGGCCCAAGAGACCCAGTACTTC	CASSSHRAQETQYF
TRBD2	TRBJ2-5	-	TRBV14	TGTGCCAGCAGCCAAGATCGAACCCCGGGAGGGGAGACCCAGTACTTC	CASSQDRTPGGETQYF
TRBD1	TRBJ2-3	-	TRBV18	TGTGCCAGCTCATACGGGACAGGGGCGGTTCGTGATACGCAGTATTTT	CASSYGTGAVRDTQYF
-	TRBJ1-5	-	TRBV7-8	TGTGCCAGCAGCTTAGTAGGGGTTAGTCAGCCCCAGCATTTT	CASSLVGVSQPQHF
-	TRBJ1-1	-	TRBV10-1	TGCGCCAGCAGTGAGTCTGTAAACACTGAAGCTTTCTTT	CASSESVNTEAFF
TRBD1	TRBJ2-1	-	TRBV7-2	TGTGCCAGCAGCTTGGGGGACAGGCCCAATGAGCAGTTCTTC	CASSLGDRPNEQFF
-	TRBJ2-3	once	TRBV27	TGTGCCAGCAGTTCCAACACAGATACGCAGTATTTT	CASSSNTDTQYF
-	TRBJ1-5	once	TRBV6-5	TGTGCCAGCAGTTGGCAGGCCAATCAGCCCCAGCATTTT	CASSWQANQPQHF
-	TRBJ2-2	-	TRBV11-2	TGTGCCAGCAGCTTAGTCGTTGCGAACACCGGGGAGCTGTTTTTT	CASSLVVANTGELFF
-	TRBJ2-7	-	TRBV19	TGTGCCAGTACCATAGGAGTGGGCTACGAGCAGTACTTC	CASTIGVGYEQYF
TRBD2	TRBJ2-1	-	TRBV7-2	TGTGCCAGCAGCTTTTGGCGGGGGGGCAGTGAGCAGTTCTTC	CASSFWRGGSEQFF
TRBD1	TRBJ1-4	-	TRBV4-1	TGCGCCAGCAGCCAAGCCGGGACAGATAATGAAAAACTGTTTTTT	CASSQAGTDNEKLFF
TRBD2	TRBJ2-1	-	TRBV7-9	TGTGCCAGCAAAAGTTCCGGGCTGCGGGGGGATGAGCAGTTCTTC	CASKSSGLRGDEQFF
-	TRBJ1-1	-	TRBV4-2	TGTGCCAGCAGCCAGTGGACAGATAACACTGAAGCTTTCTTT	CASSQWTDNTEAFF
TRBD2	TRBJ2-1	once	TRBV7-9	TGTGCCAGCAGCGGGGCTCTAGCGGGAGGGCCGGACAATGAGCAGTTCTTC	CASSGALAGGPDNEQFF
TRBD2	TRBJ2-3	-	TRBV15	TGTGCCACCAGCAGAGATTCCCGGGGGGGCACAGATACGCAGTATTTT	CATSRDSRGGTDTQYF
TRBD1	TRBJ1-1	-	TRBV19	TGTGCCAGTAGTATCCCTCCGACAGGGGCGAACACTGAAGCTTTCTTT	CASSIPPTGANTEAFF
TRBD1	TRBJ1-1	few	TRBV27	TGTGCCAGCAGTTCCCGGGACAGGGGGCGCGGGTCCGCTGAAGCTTTCTTT	CASSSRDRGRGSAEAFF
-	TRBJ2-1	-	TRBV7-2	TGTGCCAGCAGCTCCTACTGGTCTTCCTACAATGAGCAGTTCTTC	CASSSYWSSYNEQFF
TRBD1	TRBJ2-2	-	TRBV5-4	TGTGCCAGCAGCTTGCCGACGGACAGGGCCACCGGGGAGCTGTTTTTT	CASSLPTDRATGELFF
TRBD1	TRBJ1-1	-	TRBV7-6	TGTGCCAGCAGCGTCGGGACAGGGCGTGCTGAAGCTTTCTTT	CASSVGTGRAEAFF
-	TRBJ2-2	-	TRBV6-5	TGTGCCAGCACCCTAGGGGACTTCCACACCGGGGAGCTGTTTTTT	CASTLGDFHTGELFF
TRBD2	TRBJ2-3	-	TRBV6-4	TGTGCCAGCAGTGGGCTAGCGGGGGCGGATACGCAGTATTTT	CASSGLAGADTQYF